This T cell receptor (beta chain) derives from a study of T cell repertoires in cytomegalovirus infection. The overall study: Public TCR beta signatures provided an indication of both CMV infection and a matching HLA type.

General study results and limits: What dominated the ex vivo response were HLA-C-restricted CMV-specific TCR beta clonotypes. Summed frequency of shared TCR beta families picked out CMV carriers who also had the relevant HLA.

In TCRdb, the reads were re-called with MiXCR into one record per CDR3 protein. The sample has around 43,000 distinct CDR3 sequences, around 20% seen once; the top ten hold 15% to 20%. This clonotype was observed a handful of times. The antigen is undetermined. V was cut by 0 bases and J by 0 bases, with 8 bases left in between. Germline values: CDR1 SGHNT, CDR2 YYREEE (reference sequence). This CDR3 is built from 15 residues. The rearrangement joins TRBV5-4 to TRBJ2-3; D is unclear. Sequencing was carried out using PBMCs, sequenced either directly or after in vitro stimulation (not recorded which). This TCR derives from a human donor in good health (CMV status not recorded). Some clones in this sample may be carry-over from other donors' samples. This chain's CDR3 is CASSLEAASTDTQYF. CDR3 nucleotide sequence: TGTGCCAGCAGCTTGGAAGCCGCTAGCACAGATACGCAGTATTTT.